This TCR beta chain was observed in a study of CD8+ T cells in alopecia areata. Background on the study: People stayed on tofacitinib for 6 to 18 months, then stopped the drug for 6 months. Whole-study findings and limits: In patients, TCRs were shared less clearly than in mice, and HLA may possibly be involved. Greater clonality was observed in lesional scalp samples, especially alopecia totalis/universalis, versus normal scalp. Many expanded lesional clones remained in scalp and blood on tofacitinib.

Sequencing templates came from extracted RNA that was reverse transcribed into cDNA. Measured with immunoSEQ multiplex PCR; TCRdb has only the in-frame clones, and not every one. Seen here are 200,000 to 250,000 clones, 64% observed once, and the top ten hold 4% to 5%. V lost 5 bases and J lost 5; bases outside the gene matches: 5. This CDR3 region has 14 residues. CDR1 and CDR2 (germline): SGHTA, FQGNSA. Worth noting for this clone: The antigen remains undetermined.

Treatment: oral pan-JAK inhibitor, 5-10 mg twice daily. The chain is built from TRBV7-2 and TRBJ2-5; 10 bases map to TRBD1. The clonotype comes from a human donor with alopecia areata. The specimen comprised CD4+ T cells sorted from blood, sampled at week 4, from a patient treated with tofacitinib. CDR3 sequence (DNA): TGTGCCAGCAGCCGTGACAGGGGGCCTGAGACCCAGTACTTC. Its translation is CASSRDRGPETQYF.